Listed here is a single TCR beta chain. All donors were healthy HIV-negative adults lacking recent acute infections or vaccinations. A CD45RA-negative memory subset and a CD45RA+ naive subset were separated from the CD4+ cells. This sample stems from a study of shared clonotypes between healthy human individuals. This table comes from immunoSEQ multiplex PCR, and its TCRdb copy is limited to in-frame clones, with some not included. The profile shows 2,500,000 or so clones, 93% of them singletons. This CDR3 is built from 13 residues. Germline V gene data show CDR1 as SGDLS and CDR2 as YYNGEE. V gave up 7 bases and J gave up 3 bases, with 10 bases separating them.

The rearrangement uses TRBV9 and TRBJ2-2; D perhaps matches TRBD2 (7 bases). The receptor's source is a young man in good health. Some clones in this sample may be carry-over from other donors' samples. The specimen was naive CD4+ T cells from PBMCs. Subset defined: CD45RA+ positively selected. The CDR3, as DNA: TGTGCCAGCCGGGGGGCGTACACCGGGGAGCTGTTTTTT. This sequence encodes CASRGAYTGELFF.